One and the same sample provided the 15 T cell receptor beta chains below, sequenced in a study of T cell responses to AZD1222 COVID-19 vaccine. The protocol was immunoSEQ multiplex PCR, while the TCRdb copy is restricted to in-frame clones and leaves out a portion. The table lists tens of thousands of clones, 90% to 95% of them singletons. Sample: peripheral blood, taken 28 days after the second AZD1222 dose. These receptors originate from an adult who received the AZD1222 COVID-19 vaccine.

The J gene is TRBJ2-4, the V gene TRBV5-4, with TRBD1 identical over 10 bases. Germline CDR1 is SGHNT and CDR2 is YYREEE (reference sequence). CDR3 length: 16 amino acids. V shed 3 bases and J 6 bases; nucleotides not matched to a gene: 9. The CDR3 coding sequence is TGTGCCAGCAGCTCCACCGGGACAGGGGCCGGAAACATTCAGTACTTC. This codes for CASSSTGTGAGNIQYF. Together with reference TRBV5-4 and TRBJ2-4, the CDR3 gives the full variable domain: ETGVTQSPTHLIKTRGQQVTLRCSSQSGHNTVSWYQQALGQGPQFIFQYYREEENGRGNFPPRFSGLQFPNYSSELNVNALELDDSALYLCASSSTGTGAGNIQYFGAGTRLSVL.

Here the CDR3 reads CASSPGTVGGETQYF. DNA for the CDR3: TGTGCCAGCAGCCCCGGGACGGTCGGGGGGGAGACCCAGTACTTC. The chain links TRBV11-3 to TRBJ2-5; TRBD2 matches at 7 bases. This CDR3 has 15 amino acids. CDR1 is SGHNT, CDR2 YENEEA, per germline. The ends lost 5 bases at V and 5 bases at J; junction bases unmatched: 11.

The V call is TRBV5-5, the J call TRBJ1-2; TRBD1 aligns across 8 bases. Germline V gene sequence: CDR1 SGHKS, CDR2 YYEKEE (reference sequence). The length of the CDR3 is 15 residues. V trimming: 4 bases; J trimming: 2 bases; junction bases outside the gene matches: 7. The CDR3 here is CASSPGTGGNYGYTF. The CDR3 DNA sequence: TGTGCCAGCAGCCCCGGGACAGGAGGGAACTATGGCTACACCTTC.

The chain combines TRBV2 with TRBJ1-1; D is perhaps TRBD1 (6 bases). Germline CDR1 is SNHLY and CDR2 is FYNNEI. This CDR3 region has 14 residues. Trimming left V 6 bases short and J 10 bases short, with 21 bases between. CDR3 bases: TGTGCCAGCAGGCCCACAGGGTTAACCCGAGGAGCTTTCTTT. Its translation is CASRPTGLTRGAFF.

The rearrangement joins TRBV6-5 to TRBJ2-7; D not certain. The CDR3 length is 14 residues. Per the germline V gene, CDR1 is MNHEY and CDR2 is SVGAGI. The ends were cut back, 6 bases at V and 2 bases at J, with 14 bases in the middle. CDR3 sequence: CASRLTVGPYEQYF. The CDR3 bases are TGTGCCAGCAGATTGACGGTCGGCCCCTACGAGCAGTACTTC.

The chain combines TRBV11-3 with TRBJ2-2, with D unresolved. The CDR3 has 14 residues. Germline V lookup: CDR1 SGHNT, CDR2 YENEEA. The V gene lost 1 base and the J gene lost 4 bases, with 7 bases spanning the gap. CDR3 nucleotides: TGTGCCAGCAGCTTAGGGTGGGGCACCGGGGAGCTGTTTTTT. Protein: CASSLGWGTGELFF.

This chain links TRBV4-2 with TRBJ1-4; no definite D call. V lost 5 bases to trimming and J lost 4 bases, with 14 bases between them. In germline, CDR1 is LGHNA, CDR2 YNFKEQ. The CDR3 has 15 amino acids. For the CDR3, the DNA is TGTGCCAGCAGCGCGGGCCGGGTTGTTAATGAAAAACTGTTTTTT. This translates into CASSAGRVVNEKLFF.

This clone has only a few counts. This sequence joins TRBV19 and TRBJ1-5; D may be TRBD1 (5 bases). V shed 3 bases and J shed 4 bases, with 16 bases lying between them. The CDR3 covers 16 residues. CDR1 and CDR2 from the germline V gene are LNHDA and SQIVND (reference sequence). DNA for the CDR3: TGTGCCAGTAGTATGGCCACGGCCAGGGCAAATCAGCCCCAGCATTTT. Translated: CASSMATARANQPQHF.

DNA of the CDR3: TGTGCCAGCAGTTACTCGAGCCCCGGGGTCACTGAAGCTTTCTTT. It yields the protein CASSYSSPGVTEAFF. This rearrangement joins TRBV6-5 to TRBJ1-1; no clear D. The V end lost 0 bases, the J end lost 4 bases, and 12 bases lay between the germline ends. From germline, CDR1 is MNHEY and CDR2 SVGAGI. The CDR3 runs to 15 residues.

V is TRBV29-1 and J is TRBJ2-3, with TRBD1 matching 12 bases. V was clipped by 8 bases and J by 4 bases; unmatched bases: 7. The CDR3 is made up of 14 amino acids. Germline assignment: CDR1 SQVTM and CDR2 ANQGSEA. CDR3: CSTLRDRGPDTQYF. For the CDR3, the DNA is TGCAGCACGCTCCGGGACAGGGGGCCAGATACGCAGTATTTT.

The CDR3 region is CASSLGTGGTYEQYF. The CDR3 coding sequence is TGTGCCAGCAGCTTAGGGACAGGGGGGACCTACGAGCAGTACTTC. V usage is TRBV7-9 and J usage is TRBJ2-7; TRBD1 matches at 10 bases. J gave up 2 bases and V 1 base, and 2 bases lay outside the gene matches. Germline loops: CDR1 SEHNR, CDR2 FQNEAQ (reference sequence). The CDR3 extends over 15 amino acids.

This clone was counted between two and nine times. V and J are TRBV4-2 and TRBJ2-7; 8 bases map to TRBD2. Germline V lookup: CDR1 LGHNA, CDR2 YNFKEQ. The V and J ends lost 6 bases and 3 bases, in that order; junction bases with no gene match: 13. The CDR3 runs to 16 residues. The CDR3 spells CASSRGLEGGGYEQYF. CDR3 nucleotides: TGTGCCAGCAGTCGGGGACTAGAGGGGGGCGGCTACGAGCAGTACTTC.

This rearrangement joins TRBV6-5 to TRBJ2-7; a possible D gene is TRBD1 (5 bases). The CDR3 runs to 12 residues. The V and J ends lost 9 bases and 5 bases respectively, with 14 bases between them. From germline, CDR1 is MNHEY and CDR2 SVGAGI. The CDR3 sequence: CASKQGGNEQYF. CDR3 nucleotide sequence: TGTGCCAGTAAGCAGGGTGGCAACGAGCAGTACTTC.

The CDR3 sequence is CASSPLQGMNTEAFF. CDR3 nucleotides: TGTGCCAGCAGCCCCCTACAGGGGATGAACACTGAAGCTTTCTTT. The chain joins TRBV5-6 to TRBJ1-1; 7 bases map to TRBD1. With V trimmed by 4 bases and J by 0 bases, 6 bases remained unmatched. Germline-derived CDR1 and CDR2 are SGHDT and YYEEEE. The CDR3 loop spans 15 amino acids.

V gene TRBV7-8 combines with J gene TRBJ1-1; D perhaps matches TRBD1 (6 bases). Germline CDR1 is SGHVS and CDR2 is FQNEAQ. V was cut by 1 base and J by 8 bases, with 11 bases left in between. This CDR3 contains 13 residues. The chain's CDR3 is CASSLDRGREAFF. Written as DNA, the CDR3 is TGTGCCAGCAGCTTAGATCGGGGGCGGGAAGCTTTCTTT.